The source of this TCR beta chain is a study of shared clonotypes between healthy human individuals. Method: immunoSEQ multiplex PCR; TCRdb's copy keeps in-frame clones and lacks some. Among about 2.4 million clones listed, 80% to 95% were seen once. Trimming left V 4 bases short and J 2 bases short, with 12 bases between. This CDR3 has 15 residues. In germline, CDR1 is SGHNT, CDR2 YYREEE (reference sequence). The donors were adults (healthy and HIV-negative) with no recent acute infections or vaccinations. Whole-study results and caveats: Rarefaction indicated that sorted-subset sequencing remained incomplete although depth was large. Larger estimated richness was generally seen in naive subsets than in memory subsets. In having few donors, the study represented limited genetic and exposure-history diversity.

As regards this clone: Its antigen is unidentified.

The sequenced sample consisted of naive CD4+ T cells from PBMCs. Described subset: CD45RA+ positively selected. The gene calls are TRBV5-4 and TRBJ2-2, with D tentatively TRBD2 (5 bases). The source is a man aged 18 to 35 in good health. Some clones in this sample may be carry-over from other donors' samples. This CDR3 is CASSRPPGNTGELFF. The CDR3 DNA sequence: TGTGCCAGCAGCCGGCCCCCGGGAAACACCGGGGAGCTGTTTTTT.